A selection of T cell receptor beta chains follows, all from one sample in a study of shared clonotypes between healthy human individuals. Assay used: immunoSEQ multiplex PCR; TCRdb lists only in-frame clones, some missing. Counted here are around 1,100,000 clones, roughly 80% occurring once; the ten biggest clones make up approximately 0.95%. Sequenced: memory CD4+ T cells from PBMCs. The receptors derive from a man between 18 and 29 years old in good health. Some clones in this sample may be carry-over from other donors' samples. Both conserved end residues are part of each CDR3. A D gene is named only where the DNA matches it firmly. Size values are once, few and many counts, or a class for expanded clones, and some rows have none.

j_call v_call d_call clone_size cdr3_nt cdr3_aa
TRBJ2-1 TRBV4-2 NA NA TGTGCCAGCAGCCTAGAATTAAAGGAGTACAATGAGCAGTTCTTC CASSLELKEYNEQFF
TRBJ2-7 TRBV9 TRBD1 NA TGTGCCAGCAGCCCTCTGGGACAGAGCTCCTACGAGCAGTACTTC CASSPLGQSSYEQYF
TRBJ2-7 TRBV28 NA NA TGTGCCAGCAGTCCGGGAAGACCCTATCAGTACTTC CASSPGRPYQYF
TRBJ2-7 TRBV6-1 NA NA TGTGCCAGCAGTGAAAGGAGCAGAGGCCTCTACGAGCAGTACTTC CASSERSRGLYEQYF
TRBJ1-2 TRBV6-5 NA NA TGTGCCAGCAGTTACGGGGTAGGGCTCTCTGGCTACACCTTC CASSYGVGLSGYTF
TRBJ2-5 TRBV5-5 NA NA TGTGCCAGCAGCGCCCACCCCGGGGGTAAGACCCAGTACTTC CASSAHPGGKTQYF
TRBJ2-5 TRBV7-3 TRBD2 NA TGTGCCAGCAGCGAAGGGGCCCTAGCGGGTAAAGAGACCCAGTACTTC CASSEGALAGKETQYF
TRBJ2-7 TRBV9 NA NA TGTGCCAGCACACAAAGGGGCGACGAGCAGTACTTC CASTQRGDEQYF
TRBJ2-2 TRBV27 TRBD1 NA TGTGCCAGCAGTTCGACAGGGGGAAGCGGGGAGCTGTTTTTT CASSSTGGSGELFF
TRBJ2-3 TRBV29-1 TRBD2 few TGCAGCGTTCAGGCTAGCGGCCCAGATACGCAGTATTTT CSVQASGPDTQYF
TRBJ1-4 TRBV6-5 TRBD1 once TGTGCCAGCAGTTATGGACAGGGAAAAAAACTGTTTTTT CASSYGQGKKLFF
TRBJ1-2 TRBV6-6 NA NA TGTGCCAGCAGTTACCCGGCCCGGGCACAGTACTATGGCTACACCTTC CASSYPARAQYYGYTF
TRBJ1-5 TRBV28 NA NA TGTGCCAGCAGTTTAGGCGGGGGATATCAGCCCCAGCATTTT CASSLGGGYQPQHF
TRBJ2-7 TRBV10-3 NA NA TGTGCCATCAGTGACGGGAGTAACGAGCAGTACTTC CAISDGSNEQYF
TRBJ2-4 TRBV6-5 TRBD1 NA TGTGCCAGCGGATCGACAGGGAGTAGAAACATTCAGTACTTC CASGSTGSRNIQYF
TRBJ1-2 TRBV16 TRBD1 NA TGTGCCAGCAGCCGGTCGGGACAGGGGGCGCCAGGCTACACCTTC CASSRSGQGAPGYTF
TRBJ1-2 TRBV29-1 NA NA TGCAGCACAGGGTCGATCAACTATGGCTACACCTTC CSTGSINYGYTF
TRBJ2-7 TRBV7-7 NA once TGTGCCAGCAGCTTAACGAGGGGGGGCGAGCAGTACTTC CASSLTRGGEQYF
TRBJ1-2 TRBV5-4 TRBD1 few TGTGCCAGCAGCTTGGAGACAGGGGGAACTATTGGCTACACCTTC CASSLETGGTIGYTF
TRBJ2-2 TRBV18 NA NA TGTGCCAGCTCAGGGACCCCCCTGATAGAGCTGTTTTTT CASSGTPLIELFF
TRBJ2-5 TRBV6-5 NA once TGTGCCAGCAGTGGAGATAGCCAAGAGACCCAGTACTTC CASSGDSQETQYF
TRBJ2-1 TRBV27 TRBD1 few TGTGCCAGCACCCACCGTGGGGACAGCAATGAGCAGTTCTTC CASTHRGDSNEQFF
TRBJ1-1 TRBV7-2 NA NA TGTGCCAGCAGCTTAGATGGACGGAGGAACACTGAAGCTTTCTTT CASSLDGRRNTEAFF
TRBJ1-5 TRBV2 TRBD1 NA TGTGCCAGCAGCCCCGACAGGGGTAATCAGCCCCAGCATTTT CASSPDRGNQPQHF
TRBJ2-1 TRBV9 NA NA TGTGCCAGCTCACCCGCAGACAGGCTCTCCTACAATGAGCAGTTCTTC CASSPADRLSYNEQFF
TRBJ2-7 TRBV10-3 TRBD1 NA TGTGCCATCAGTGAGACAGGGGGAACGGGCGGAGAGCAGTACTTC CAISETGGTGGEQYF
TRBJ2-1 TRBV30 NA once TGTGCTTGCGGGGCGGACTCCTACAATGAGCAGTTCTTC CACGADSYNEQFF
TRBJ2-2 TRBV7-3 TRBD1 few TGTGCCAGCGGACAGGGCCTGGACGGGGAGCTGTTTTTT CASGQGLDGELFF
TRBJ2-1 TRBV5-1 NA NA TGCGCCAGCAGCTTGGCCCCGGCGGGTGACAATGAGCAGTTCTTC CASSLAPAGDNEQFF
TRBJ1-1 TRBV7-9 NA NA TGTGCCAGCAGCCCAGGGCGCGGGAACACTGAAGCTTTCTTT CASSPGRGNTEAFF
TRBJ2-7 TRBV11-2 TRBD2 NA TGTGCCAGCAGCTTAGGTTCCCCTAGCGGGGAGCAGTACTTC CASSLGSPSGEQYF
TRBJ2-1 TRBV27 TRBD1 few TGTGCCAGCAGGCCGGGACAGGGGGCCTGGGAGCAGTTCTTC CASRPGQGAWEQFF
TRBJ2-2 TRBV7-2 TRBD2 NA TGTGCCAGCAGCCTCAGCGGGAGGCGAGGCGGGGAGCTGTTTTTT CASSLSGRRGGELFF
TRBJ1-3 TRBV10-3 NA few TGTGCCATCAGTGGGACAAGGGCCGGAAACACCATATATTTT CAISGTRAGNTIYF
TRBJ2-1 TRBV28 TRBD2 NA TGTGCCAGCAGCAAACACGGGGGGGCGGTCAATGAGCAGTTCTTC CASSKHGGAVNEQFF
TRBJ2-5 TRBV29-1 NA NA TGCAGCTCGGGGCCCGGGTGGGAGACCCAGTACTTC CSSGPGWETQYF
TRBJ2-2 TRBV7-9 NA few TGTGCCAGCAGCTTAGAGCCCCTCAACACCGGGGAGCTGTTTTTT CASSLEPLNTGELFF